Below are 8 T cell receptor beta chains sequenced from a single sample in a study of blood T cell repertoires in COVID-19. Profiling relied on immunoSEQ multiplex PCR, and the TCRdb table lists in-frame clones only, not all of them. The sample contains around 100,000 clones, 75% to 90% of which appear only once. The sequencing sample was made of peripheral blood. The source of these receptors is an elderly man with acute or convalescent COVID-19.

V is TRBV29-1 and J is TRBJ2-5; D unresolved. The germline V gene has CDR1 SQVTM and CDR2 ANQGSEA. The V and J ends lost 4 bases and 5 bases respectively, with 14 bases between them. This CDR3 has 13 amino acids. The CDR3 sequence is CSVAEVRAETQYF. As DNA, the CDR3 is TGCAGCGTTGCAGAAGTTCGAGCGGAGACCCAGTACTTC.

V usage is TRBV5-1 and J usage is TRBJ1-4; TRBD1 matches at 9 bases. The CDR3 is 14 amino acids. Germline V gene sequence: CDR1 SGHRS, CDR2 YFSETQ. With V trimmed by 3 bases and J by 9 bases, 6 bases remained unmatched. The CDR3 reads CASSSGTGSQKLFF. CDR3 sequence (DNA): TGCGCCAGCAGCTCCGGGACAGGGAGCCAAAAACTGTTTTTT.

CDR3 sequence reads: CASSQEGGLTNEKLFF. The CDR3 DNA follows: TGCGCCAGCAGCCAAGAGGGGGGGCTAACTAATGAAAAACTGTTTTTT. The V and J genes are TRBV4-3 and TRBJ1-4; D is perhaps TRBD1 (6 bases). Trimming took 0 bases from V and 1 from J, leaving 9 bases between them. Germline CDR1 is LGHNA and CDR2 is YSLEER. The CDR3 runs 16 residues.

V is TRBV4-3 and J is TRBJ2-5, with 10 nucleotides matching TRBD2. V lost 4 bases to trimming and J lost 5 bases; unmatched junction nucleotides: 7. CDR3 size: 15 residues. Germline CDR1 reads LGHNA; CDR2 reads YSLEER. The CDR3 DNA reads as TGCGCCAGCAGCCTAGGGCTAGCGGGAGAGGAGACCCAGTACTTC. This translates into CASSLGLAGEETQYF.

The chain carries TRBV7-2 and TRBJ1-2, with 7 bases aligning to TRBD1. V gave up 1 base and J gave up 8 bases; unmatched junction bases: 13. The CDR3 runs to 16 residues. From germline, CDR1 is SGHTA and CDR2 FQGNSA. Here the CDR3 DNA reads TGTGCCAGCAGCTTAGATGGAAGAGGAGGGGGCTGGGGCTACACCTTC. It yields the protein CASSLDGRGGGWGYTF.

This clone has just one count. V and J are TRBV29-1 and TRBJ2-3; TRBD2 matches 11 bases. The CDR3 extends over 15 amino acids. The V segment lost 3 bases and the J segment 4 bases; nucleotides outside the gene matches: 6. Germline V gene data show CDR1 as SQVTM and CDR2 as ANQGSEA. The CDR3 loop is CSVDSLAGGSDTQYF. DNA of the CDR3: TGCAGCGTTGACAGTCTAGCGGGAGGTTCAGATACGCAGTATTTT.

The chain links TRBV6-2 or TRBV6-3 to TRBJ1-2, with TRBD1 as a possible D gene (5 bases). This CDR3 is 14 amino acids long. Germline V lookup: CDR1 MNHEY, CDR2 SVGEGT. V lost 0 bases and J lost 6, with 11 bases in between. CDR3 residues: CASSYSGRANGYTF. In nucleotides, the CDR3 is TGTGCCAGCAGTTACTCCGGCAGGGCAAATGGCTACACCTTC.

This clone occurred a few times. CDR3 bases: TGTGCCAGCCGGGAGCTAATGGACGAGCAGTACTTC. Translated: CASRELMDEQYF. The chain joins TRBV2 to TRBJ2-7; D may be TRBD2 (6 bases). With 8 bases removed from V and 5 bases from J, the gap between germline ends came to 13 bases. From germline, CDR1 is SNHLY and CDR2 FYNNEI. The CDR3 totals 12 residues.